This record looks at one T cell receptor beta chain sequence and its context. Its target is unknown. TCR beta sequencing was performed on blood CD8+ and CD4+ T cells. This specimen comes from a study of CD8 T cells in Susac syndrome. Roughly 0.5 to 1 ug RNA was reverse transcribed with random hexamers. Amplification of the TCR beta CDR3 was carried out by immunoSEQ multiplex PCR, which spanned a total of 54 Vbeta and 13 Jbeta segments. TCRdb recomputed calls from the immunoSEQ multiplex PCR reads with MiXCR, one row per CDR3 protein. The table lists over 150,000 distinct CDR3 sequences, roughly 94% of them singletons. Germline-derived CDR1 and CDR2 are LNHDA and SQIVND (reference sequence). With 7 bases clipped from V and 2 bases from J, the junction kept 2 bases outside the gene matches. CDR3 length equals 13 residues. General study findings and limits: The CD4+ T cell repertoires of Susac syndrome were found to show no clonal expansion.

Sequenced material: CD4+ T cells from PBMCs. The rearrangement links TRBV19 to TRBJ1-5, with 7 bases aligning to TRBD1. The clonotype was recovered from a human donor with Susac syndrome. CDR3: CASIGTGNQPQHF. Written as DNA, the CDR3 is TGTGCCAGTATTGGGACAGGCAATCAGCCCCAGCATTTT.